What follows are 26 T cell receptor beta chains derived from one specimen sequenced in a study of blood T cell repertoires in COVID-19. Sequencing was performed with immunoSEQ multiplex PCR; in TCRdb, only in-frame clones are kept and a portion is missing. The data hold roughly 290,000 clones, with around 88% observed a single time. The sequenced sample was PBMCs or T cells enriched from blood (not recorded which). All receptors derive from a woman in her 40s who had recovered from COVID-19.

Written as DNA, the CDR3 is TGTGCCAGCAGCTTAGCGGGGGGGAGTTCAGATACGCAGTATTTT. Amino acids: CASSLAGGSSDTQYF. This chain uses TRBV7-8 with TRBJ2-3, with TRBD2 matching 7 bases. With 0 bases clipped from V and 4 bases from J, the junction kept 4 bases outside the gene matches. Germline V gives CDR1 SGHVS, CDR2 FQNEAQ. The CDR3 consists of 15 residues.

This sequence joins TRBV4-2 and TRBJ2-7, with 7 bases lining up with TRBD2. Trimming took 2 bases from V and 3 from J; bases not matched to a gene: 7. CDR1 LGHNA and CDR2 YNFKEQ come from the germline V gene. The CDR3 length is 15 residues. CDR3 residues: CASSQSAGAHYEQYF. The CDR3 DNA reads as TGTGCCAGCAGCCAATCGGCGGGAGCTCACTACGAGCAGTACTTC.

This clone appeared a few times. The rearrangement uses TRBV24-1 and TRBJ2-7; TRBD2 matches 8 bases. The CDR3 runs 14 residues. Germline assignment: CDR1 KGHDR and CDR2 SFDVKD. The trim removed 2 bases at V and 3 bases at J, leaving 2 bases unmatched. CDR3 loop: CATSDSGGDYEQYF. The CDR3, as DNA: TGTGCCACCAGTGATTCCGGGGGGGACTACGAGCAGTACTTC.

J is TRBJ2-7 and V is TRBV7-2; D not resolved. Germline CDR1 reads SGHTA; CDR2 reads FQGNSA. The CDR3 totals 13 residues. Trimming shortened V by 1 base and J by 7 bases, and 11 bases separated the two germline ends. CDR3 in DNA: TGTGCCAGCAGCTTAGTCCAGCCCGGGGAGCAGTACTTC. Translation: CASSLVQPGEQYF.

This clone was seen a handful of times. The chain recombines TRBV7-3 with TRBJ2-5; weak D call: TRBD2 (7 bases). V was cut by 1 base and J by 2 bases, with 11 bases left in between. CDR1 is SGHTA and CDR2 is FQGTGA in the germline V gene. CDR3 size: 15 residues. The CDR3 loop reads CASSLSGGVQETQYF. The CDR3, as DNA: TGTGCCAGCAGCTTAAGCGGGGGCGTTCAAGAGACCCAGTACTTC.

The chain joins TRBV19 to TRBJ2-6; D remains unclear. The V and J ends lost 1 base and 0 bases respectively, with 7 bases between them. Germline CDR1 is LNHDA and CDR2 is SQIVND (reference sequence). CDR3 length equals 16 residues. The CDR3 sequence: CASSIARHSGANVLTF. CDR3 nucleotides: TGTGCCAGTAGTATAGCCAGACACTCTGGGGCCAACGTCCTGACTTTC.

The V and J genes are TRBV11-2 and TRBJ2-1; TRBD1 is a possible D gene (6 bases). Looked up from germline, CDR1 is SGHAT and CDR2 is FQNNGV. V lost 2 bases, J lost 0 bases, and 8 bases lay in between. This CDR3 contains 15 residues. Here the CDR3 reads CASSLTGSSYNEQFF. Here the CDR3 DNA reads TGTGCCAGCAGCTTAACAGGGAGCTCCTACAATGAGCAGTTCTTC.

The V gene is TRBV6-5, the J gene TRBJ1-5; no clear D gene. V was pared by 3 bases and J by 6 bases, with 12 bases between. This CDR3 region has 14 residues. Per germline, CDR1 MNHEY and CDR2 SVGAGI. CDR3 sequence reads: CASSYRTDVQPQHF. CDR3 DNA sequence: TGTGCCAGCAGTTATCGCACAGACGTTCAGCCCCAGCATTTT.

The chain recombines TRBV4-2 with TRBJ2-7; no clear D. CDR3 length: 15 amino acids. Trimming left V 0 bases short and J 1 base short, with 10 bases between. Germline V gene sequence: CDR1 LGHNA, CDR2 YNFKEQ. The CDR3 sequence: CASSQDLVSSYEQYF. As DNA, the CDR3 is TGTGCCAGCAGCCAAGATTTAGTTTCGTCCTACGAGCAGTACTTC.

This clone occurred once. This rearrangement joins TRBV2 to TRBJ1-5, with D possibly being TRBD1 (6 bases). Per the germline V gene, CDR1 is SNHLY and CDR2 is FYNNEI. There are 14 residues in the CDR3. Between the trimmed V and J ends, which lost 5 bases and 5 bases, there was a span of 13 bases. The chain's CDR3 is CASSKQGLDQPQHF. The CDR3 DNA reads TGTGCCAGCAGTAAACAGGGATTGGATCAGCCCCAGCATTTT.

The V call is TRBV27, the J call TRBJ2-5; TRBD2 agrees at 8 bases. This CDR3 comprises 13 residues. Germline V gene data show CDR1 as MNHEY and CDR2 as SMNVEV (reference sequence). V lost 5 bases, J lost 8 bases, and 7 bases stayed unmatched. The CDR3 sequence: CASSPPGLGTQYF. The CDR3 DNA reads TGTGCCAGCAGTCCTCCGGGACTAGGAACCCAGTACTTC.

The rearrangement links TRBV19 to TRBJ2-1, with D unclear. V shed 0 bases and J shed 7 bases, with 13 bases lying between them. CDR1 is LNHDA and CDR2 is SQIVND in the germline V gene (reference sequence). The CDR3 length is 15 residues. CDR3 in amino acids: CASSIDGRGPNEQFF. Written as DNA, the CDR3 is TGTGCCAGTAGTATAGACGGCCGTGGGCCTAATGAGCAGTTCTTC.

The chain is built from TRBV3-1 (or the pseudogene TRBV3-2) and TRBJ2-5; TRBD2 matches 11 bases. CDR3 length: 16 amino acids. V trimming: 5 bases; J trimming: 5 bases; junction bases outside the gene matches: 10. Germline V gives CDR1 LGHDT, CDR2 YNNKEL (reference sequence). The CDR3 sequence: CASSAIAGGPGETQYF. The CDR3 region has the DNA TGTGCCAGCAGCGCGATAGCGGGAGGGCCTGGGGAGACCCAGTACTTC.

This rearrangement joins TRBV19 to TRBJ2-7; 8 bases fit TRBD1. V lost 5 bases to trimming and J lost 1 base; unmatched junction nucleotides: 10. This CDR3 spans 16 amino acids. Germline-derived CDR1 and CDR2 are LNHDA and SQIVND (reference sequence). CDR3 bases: TGTGCCAGTAGTCAAGGGCCTAACAGGGGGTCCTACGAGCAGTACTTC. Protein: CASSQGPNRGSYEQYF.

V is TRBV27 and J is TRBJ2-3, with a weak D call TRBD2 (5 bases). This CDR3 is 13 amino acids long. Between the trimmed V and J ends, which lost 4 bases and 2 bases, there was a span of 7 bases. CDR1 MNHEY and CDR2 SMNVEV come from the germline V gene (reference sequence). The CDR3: CASSSSLTDTQYF. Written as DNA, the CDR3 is TGTGCCAGCAGTTCTAGCCTCACAGATACGCAGTATTTT.

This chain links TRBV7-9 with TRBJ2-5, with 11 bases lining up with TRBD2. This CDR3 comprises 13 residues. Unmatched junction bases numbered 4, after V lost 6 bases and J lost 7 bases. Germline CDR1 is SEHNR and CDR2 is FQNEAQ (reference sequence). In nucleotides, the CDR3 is TGTGCCAGCAGTAGCGGGGGGGCCGTGACCCAGTACTTC. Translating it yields CASSSGGAVTQYF.

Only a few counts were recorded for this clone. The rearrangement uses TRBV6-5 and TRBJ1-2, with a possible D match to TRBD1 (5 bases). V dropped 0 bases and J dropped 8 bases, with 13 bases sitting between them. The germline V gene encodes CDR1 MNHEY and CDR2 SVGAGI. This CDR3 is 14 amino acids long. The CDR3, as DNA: TGTGCCAGCAGTTACTCGGGGGGTAACGTGGGCTACACCTTC. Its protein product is CASSYSGGNVGYTF.

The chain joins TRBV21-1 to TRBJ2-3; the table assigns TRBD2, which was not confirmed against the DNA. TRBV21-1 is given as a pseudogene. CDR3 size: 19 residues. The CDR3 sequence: CASSSQSGTPAEGADTQYF. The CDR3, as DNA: TGTGCCAGCAGCTCCCAATCCGGGACCCCCGCGGAGGGTGCAGATACGCAGTATTTT.

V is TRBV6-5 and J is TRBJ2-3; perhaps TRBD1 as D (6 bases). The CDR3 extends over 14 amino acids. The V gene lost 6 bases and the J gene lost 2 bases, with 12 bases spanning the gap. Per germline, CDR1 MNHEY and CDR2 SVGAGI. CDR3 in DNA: TGTGCCAGCAGGCTCGGGACACCCACAGATACGCAGTATTTT. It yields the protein CASRLGTPTDTQYF.

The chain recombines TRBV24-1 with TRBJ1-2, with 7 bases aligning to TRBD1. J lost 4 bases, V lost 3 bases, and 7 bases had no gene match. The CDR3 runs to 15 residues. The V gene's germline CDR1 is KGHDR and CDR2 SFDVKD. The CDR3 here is CATSDTQGSGYGYTF. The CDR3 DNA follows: TGTGCCACCAGTGATACACAGGGGTCGGGCTATGGCTACACCTTC.

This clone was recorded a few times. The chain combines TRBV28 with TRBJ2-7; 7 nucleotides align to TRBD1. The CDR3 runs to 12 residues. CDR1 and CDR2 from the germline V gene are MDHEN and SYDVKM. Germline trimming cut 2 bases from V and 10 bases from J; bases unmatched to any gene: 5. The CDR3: CASSLNRDSQYF. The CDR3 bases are TGTGCCAGCAGTTTAAACCGGGACAGCCAGTACTTC.

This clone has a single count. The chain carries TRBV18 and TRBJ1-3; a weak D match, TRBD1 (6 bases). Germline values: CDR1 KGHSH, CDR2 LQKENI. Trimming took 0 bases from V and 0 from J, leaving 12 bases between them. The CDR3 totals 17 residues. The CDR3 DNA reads TGTGCCAGCTCACCACCGGCAGGGACAAACTCTGGAAACACCATATATTTT. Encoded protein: CASSPPAGTNSGNTIYF. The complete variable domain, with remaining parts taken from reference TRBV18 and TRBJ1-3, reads NAGVMQNPRHLVRRRGQEARLRCSPMKGHSHVYWYRQLPEEGLKFMVYLQKENIIDESGMPKERFSAEFPKEGPSILRIQQVVRGDSAAYFCASSPPAGTNSGNTIYFGEGSWLTVV.

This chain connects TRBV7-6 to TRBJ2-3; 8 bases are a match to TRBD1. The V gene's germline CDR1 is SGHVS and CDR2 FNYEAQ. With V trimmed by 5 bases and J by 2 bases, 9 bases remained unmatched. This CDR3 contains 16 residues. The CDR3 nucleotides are TGTGCCAGCAGCCAGAGACAGGGGACGATCACAGATACGCAGTATTTT. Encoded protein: CASSQRQGTITDTQYF.

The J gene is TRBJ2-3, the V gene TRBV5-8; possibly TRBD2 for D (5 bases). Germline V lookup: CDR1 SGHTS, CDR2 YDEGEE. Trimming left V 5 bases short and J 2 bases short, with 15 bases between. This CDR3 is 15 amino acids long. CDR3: CASRRVGNPTDTQYF. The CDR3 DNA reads TGTGCCAGCAGGCGGGTGGGCAATCCCACAGATACGCAGTATTTT.

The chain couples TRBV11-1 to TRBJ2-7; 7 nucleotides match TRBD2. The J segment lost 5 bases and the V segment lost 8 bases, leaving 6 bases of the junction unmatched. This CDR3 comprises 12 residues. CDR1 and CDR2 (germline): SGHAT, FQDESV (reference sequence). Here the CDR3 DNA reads TGTGCCAGCGGCCGGACTAGACACGAGCAGTACTTC. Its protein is CASGRTRHEQYF.

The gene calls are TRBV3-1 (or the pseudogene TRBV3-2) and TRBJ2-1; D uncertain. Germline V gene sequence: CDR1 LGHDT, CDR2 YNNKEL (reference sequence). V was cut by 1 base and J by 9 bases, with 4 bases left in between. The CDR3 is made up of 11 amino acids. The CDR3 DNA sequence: TGTGCCAGCAGCCAAGGAGGTGAGCAGTTCTTC. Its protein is CASSQGGEQFF.